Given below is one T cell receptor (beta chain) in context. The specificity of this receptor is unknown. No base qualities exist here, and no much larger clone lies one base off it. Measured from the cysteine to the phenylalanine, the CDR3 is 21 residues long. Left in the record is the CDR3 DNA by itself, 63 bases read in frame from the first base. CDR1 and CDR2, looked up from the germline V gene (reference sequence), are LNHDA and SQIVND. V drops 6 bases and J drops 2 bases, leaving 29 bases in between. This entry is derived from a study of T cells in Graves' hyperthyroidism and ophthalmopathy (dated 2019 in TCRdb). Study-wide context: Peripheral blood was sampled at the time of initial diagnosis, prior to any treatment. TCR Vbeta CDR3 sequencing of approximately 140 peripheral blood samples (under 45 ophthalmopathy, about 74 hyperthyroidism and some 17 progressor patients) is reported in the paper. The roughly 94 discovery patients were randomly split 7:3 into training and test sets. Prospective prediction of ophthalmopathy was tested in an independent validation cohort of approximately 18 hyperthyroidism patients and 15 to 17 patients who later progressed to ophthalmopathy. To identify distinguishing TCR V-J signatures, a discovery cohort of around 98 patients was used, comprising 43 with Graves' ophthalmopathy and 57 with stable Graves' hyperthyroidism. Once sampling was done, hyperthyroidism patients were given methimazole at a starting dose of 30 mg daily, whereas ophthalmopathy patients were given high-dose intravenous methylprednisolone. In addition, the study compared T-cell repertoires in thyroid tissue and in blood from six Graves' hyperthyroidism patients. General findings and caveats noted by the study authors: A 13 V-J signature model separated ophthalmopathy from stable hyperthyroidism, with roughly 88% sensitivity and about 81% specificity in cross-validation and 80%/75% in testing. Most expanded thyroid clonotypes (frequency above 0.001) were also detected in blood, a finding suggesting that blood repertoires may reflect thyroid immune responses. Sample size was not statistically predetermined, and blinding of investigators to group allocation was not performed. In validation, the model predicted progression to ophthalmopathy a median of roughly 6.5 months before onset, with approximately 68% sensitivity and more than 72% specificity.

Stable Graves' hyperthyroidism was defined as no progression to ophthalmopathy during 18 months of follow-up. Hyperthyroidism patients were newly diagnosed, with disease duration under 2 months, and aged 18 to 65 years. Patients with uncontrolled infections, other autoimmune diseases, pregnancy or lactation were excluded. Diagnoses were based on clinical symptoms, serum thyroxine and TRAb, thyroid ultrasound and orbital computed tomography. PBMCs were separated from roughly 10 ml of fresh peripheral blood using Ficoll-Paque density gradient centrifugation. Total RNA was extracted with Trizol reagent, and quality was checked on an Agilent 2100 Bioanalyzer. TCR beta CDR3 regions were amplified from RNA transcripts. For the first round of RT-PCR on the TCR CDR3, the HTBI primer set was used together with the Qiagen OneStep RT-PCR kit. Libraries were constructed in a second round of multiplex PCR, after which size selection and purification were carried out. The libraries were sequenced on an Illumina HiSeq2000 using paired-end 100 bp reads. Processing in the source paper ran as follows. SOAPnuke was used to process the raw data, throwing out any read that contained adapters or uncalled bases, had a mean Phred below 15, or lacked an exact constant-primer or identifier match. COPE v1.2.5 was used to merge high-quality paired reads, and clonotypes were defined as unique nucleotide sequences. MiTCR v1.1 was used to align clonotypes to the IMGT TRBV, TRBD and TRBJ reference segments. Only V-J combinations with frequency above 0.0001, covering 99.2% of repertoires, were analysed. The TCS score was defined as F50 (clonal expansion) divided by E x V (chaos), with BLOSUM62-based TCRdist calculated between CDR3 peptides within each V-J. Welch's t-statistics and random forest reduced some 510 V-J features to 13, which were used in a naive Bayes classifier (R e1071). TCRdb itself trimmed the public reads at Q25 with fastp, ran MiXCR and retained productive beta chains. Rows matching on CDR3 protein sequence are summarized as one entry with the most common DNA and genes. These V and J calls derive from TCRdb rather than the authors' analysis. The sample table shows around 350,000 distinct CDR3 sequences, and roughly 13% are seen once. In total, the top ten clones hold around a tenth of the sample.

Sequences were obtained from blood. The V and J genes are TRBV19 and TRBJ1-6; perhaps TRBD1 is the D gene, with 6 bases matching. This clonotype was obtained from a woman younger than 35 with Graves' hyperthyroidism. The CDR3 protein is CASSPRQDVARPRPYNSPLHF. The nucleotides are TGTGCCAGTAGCCCGAGACAGGACGTCGCTCGACCCCGTCCCTATAATTCACCCCTCCACTTT.